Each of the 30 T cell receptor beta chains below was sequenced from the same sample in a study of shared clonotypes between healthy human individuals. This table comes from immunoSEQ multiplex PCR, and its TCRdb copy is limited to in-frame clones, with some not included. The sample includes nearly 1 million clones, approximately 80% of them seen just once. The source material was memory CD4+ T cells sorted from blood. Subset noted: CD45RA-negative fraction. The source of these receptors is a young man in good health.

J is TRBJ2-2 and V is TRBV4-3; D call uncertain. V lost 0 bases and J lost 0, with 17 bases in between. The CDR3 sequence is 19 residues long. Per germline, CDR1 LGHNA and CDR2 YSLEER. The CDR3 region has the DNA TGCGCCAGCAGCCAAGACCCCTGGCGAGGATATTCGAACACCGGGGAGCTGTTTTTT. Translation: CASSQDPWRGYSNTGELFF.

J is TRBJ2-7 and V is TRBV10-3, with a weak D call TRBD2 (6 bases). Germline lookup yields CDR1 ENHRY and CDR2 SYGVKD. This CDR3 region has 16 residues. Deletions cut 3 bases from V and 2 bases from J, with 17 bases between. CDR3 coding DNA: TGTGCCATCAGTGATATAGCGGCACAGACCACCTACGAGCAGTACTTC. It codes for CAISDIAAQTTYEQYF.

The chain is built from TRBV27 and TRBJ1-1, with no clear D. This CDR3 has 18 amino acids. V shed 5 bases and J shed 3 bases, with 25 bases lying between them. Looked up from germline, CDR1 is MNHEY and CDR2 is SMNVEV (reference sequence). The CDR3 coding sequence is TGTGCCAGCAGTCCCCGGTGGCTTCCGGGGATAGAGTACACTGAAGCTTTCTTT. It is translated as CASSPRWLPGIEYTEAFF.

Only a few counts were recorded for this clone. The CDR3 DNA reads as TGTGCCAGCAGAGTCAGGGGTGGTACAACTAATGAAAAACTGTTTTTT. Its protein is CASRVRGGTTNEKLFF. The chain uses TRBV2 and TRBJ1-4; D may be TRBD1 (6 bases). Trimming cost V 6 bases and J 0 bases, with 14 bases left between them. Germline loops: CDR1 SNHLY, CDR2 FYNNEI. This CDR3 contains 16 residues.

For the CDR3, the DNA is TGTGCCAGCAGTTTATCTTGGTACGGACGCAGGGACACTGAAGCTTTCTTT. As protein: CASSLSWYGRRDTEAFF. The V call is TRBV27, the J call TRBJ1-1; the D gene is possibly TRBD1 (5 bases). The CDR3 extends over 17 amino acids. V dropped 0 bases and J dropped 3 bases, with 17 bases sitting between them. The V gene's germline CDR1 is MNHEY and CDR2 SMNVEV (reference sequence).

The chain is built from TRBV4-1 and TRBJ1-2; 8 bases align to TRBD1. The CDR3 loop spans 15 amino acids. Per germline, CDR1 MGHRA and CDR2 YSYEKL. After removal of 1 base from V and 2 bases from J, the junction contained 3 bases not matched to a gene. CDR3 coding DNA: TGCGCCAGCAGCCAAGCCCCAGGGGGCAACTATGGCTACACCTTC. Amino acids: CASSQAPGGNYGYTF.

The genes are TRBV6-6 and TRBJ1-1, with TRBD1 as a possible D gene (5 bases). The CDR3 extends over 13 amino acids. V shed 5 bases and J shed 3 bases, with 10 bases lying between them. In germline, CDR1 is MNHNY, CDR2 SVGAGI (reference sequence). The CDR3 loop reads CASSQAGDTEAFF. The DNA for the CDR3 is TGTGCCAGCAGTCAGGCGGGGGACACTGAAGCTTTCTTT.

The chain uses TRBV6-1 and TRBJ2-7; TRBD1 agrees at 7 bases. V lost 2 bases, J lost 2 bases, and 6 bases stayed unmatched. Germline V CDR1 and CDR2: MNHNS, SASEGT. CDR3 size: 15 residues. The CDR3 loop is CASSERTGTPYEQYF. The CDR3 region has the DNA TGTGCCAGCAGTGAAAGGACAGGCACACCCTACGAGCAGTACTTC.

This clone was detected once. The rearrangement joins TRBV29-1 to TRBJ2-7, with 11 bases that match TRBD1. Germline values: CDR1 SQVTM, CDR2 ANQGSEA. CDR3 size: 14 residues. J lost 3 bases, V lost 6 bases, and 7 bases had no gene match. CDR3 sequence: CSVGIGTGGYEQYF. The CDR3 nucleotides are TGCAGCGTGGGGATTGGGACAGGGGGCTACGAGCAGTACTTC.

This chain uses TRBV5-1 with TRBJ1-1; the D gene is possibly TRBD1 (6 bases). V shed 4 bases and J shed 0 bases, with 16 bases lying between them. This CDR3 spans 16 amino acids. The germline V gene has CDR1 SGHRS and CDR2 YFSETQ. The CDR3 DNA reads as TGCGCCAGCAGCCCCTCCGGGACACCACTGAACACTGAAGCTTTCTTT. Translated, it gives CASSPSGTPLNTEAFF.

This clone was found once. CDR3 in DNA: TGTGCCAGCAGCCCCACAGGGTCTGGCGAGCAGTACTTC. Protein: CASSPTGSGEQYF. V is TRBV2 and J is TRBJ2-7, with a weak D call TRBD1 (6 bases). Germline V gene lookup returns CDR1 SNHLY and CDR2 FYNNEI. CDR3 length equals 13 residues. With 6 bases removed from V and 6 bases from J, the gap between germline ends came to 15 bases. The variable domain in full, with the rest retrieved from reference TRBV2 and TRBJ2-7, is EPEVTQTPSHQVTQMGQEVILRCVPISNHLYFYWYRQILGQKVEFLVSFYNNEISEKSEIFDDQFSVERPDGSNFTLKIRSTKLEDSAMYFCASSPTGSGEQYFGPGTRLTVT.

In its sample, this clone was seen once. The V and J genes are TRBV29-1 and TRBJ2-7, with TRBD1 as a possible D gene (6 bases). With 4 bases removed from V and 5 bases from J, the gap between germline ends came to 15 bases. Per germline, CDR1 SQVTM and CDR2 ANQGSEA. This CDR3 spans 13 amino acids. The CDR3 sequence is CSVVQGVPDEQYF. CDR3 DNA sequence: TGCAGCGTTGTACAGGGCGTCCCCGACGAGCAGTACTTC.

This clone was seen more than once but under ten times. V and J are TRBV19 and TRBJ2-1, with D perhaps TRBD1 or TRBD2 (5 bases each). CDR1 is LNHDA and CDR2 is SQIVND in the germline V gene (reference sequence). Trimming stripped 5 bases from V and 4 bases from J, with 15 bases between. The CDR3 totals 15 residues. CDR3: CASSLGPGAYNEQFF. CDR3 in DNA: TGTGCCAGTAGTCTCGGTCCCGGGGCTTACAATGAGCAGTTCTTC.

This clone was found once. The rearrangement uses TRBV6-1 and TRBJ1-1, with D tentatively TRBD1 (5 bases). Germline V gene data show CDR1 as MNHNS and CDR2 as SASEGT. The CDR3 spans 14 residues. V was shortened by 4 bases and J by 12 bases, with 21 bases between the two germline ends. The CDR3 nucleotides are TGTGCCAGCAGTGGGCCCCGGGACGGACTAGAGTCTTTCTTT. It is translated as CASSGPRDGLESFF.

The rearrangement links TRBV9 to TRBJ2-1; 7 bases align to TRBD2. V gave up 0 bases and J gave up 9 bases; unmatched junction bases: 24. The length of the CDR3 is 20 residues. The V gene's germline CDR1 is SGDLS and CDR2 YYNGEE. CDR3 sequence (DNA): TGTGCCAGCAGCGTAGAATCCTCCTCTGGGATAGCGGGCCCACGGGGTGAGCAGTTCTTC. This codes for CASSVESSSGIAGPRGEQFF.

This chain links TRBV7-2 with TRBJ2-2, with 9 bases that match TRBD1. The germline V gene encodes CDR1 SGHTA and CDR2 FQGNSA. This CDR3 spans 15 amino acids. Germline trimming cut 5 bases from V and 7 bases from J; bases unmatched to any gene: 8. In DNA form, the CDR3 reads TGTGCCAGCAGCGCCGGGACAGGGCGTCTCGGGGAGCTGTTTTTT. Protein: CASSAGTGRLGELFF.

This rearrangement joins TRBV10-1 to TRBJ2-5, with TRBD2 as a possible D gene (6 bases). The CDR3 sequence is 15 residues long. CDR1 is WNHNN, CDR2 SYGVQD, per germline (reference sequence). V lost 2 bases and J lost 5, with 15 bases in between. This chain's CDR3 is CASSEGRAAGETQYF. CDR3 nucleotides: TGCGCCAGCAGTGAGGGCAGGGCGGCGGGGGAGACCCAGTACTTC.

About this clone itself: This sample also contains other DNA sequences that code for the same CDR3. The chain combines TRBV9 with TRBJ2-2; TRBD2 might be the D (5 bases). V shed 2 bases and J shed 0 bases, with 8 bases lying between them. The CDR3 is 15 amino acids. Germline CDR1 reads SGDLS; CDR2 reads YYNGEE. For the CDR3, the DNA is TGTGCCAGCAGCGTCAGCGGAGCGAACACCGGGGAGCTGTTTTTT. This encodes CASSVSGANTGELFF.

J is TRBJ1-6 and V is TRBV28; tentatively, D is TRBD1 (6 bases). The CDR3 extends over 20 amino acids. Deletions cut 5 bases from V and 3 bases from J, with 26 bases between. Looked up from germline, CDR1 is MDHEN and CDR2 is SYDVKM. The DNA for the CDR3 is TGTGCCAGCAGTAACCGGGACATCCCCCAAGATTCCTACTATAATTCACCCCTCCACTTT. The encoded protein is CASSNRDIPQDSYYNSPLHF.

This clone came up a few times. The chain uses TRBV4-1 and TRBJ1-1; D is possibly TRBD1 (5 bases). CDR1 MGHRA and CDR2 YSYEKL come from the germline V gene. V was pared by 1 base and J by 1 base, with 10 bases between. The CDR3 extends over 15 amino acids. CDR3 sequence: CASSQVDRTNTEAFF. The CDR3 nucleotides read TGCGCCAGCAGCCAAGTTGACAGAACGAACACTGAAGCTTTCTTT.

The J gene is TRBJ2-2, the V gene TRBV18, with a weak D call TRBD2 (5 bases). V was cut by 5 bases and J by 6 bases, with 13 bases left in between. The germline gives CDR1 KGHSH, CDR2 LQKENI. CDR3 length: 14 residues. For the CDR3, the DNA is TGTGCCAGCTCATCTCAAAGCGGAGCCGGGGAGCTGTTTTTT. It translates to CASSSQSGAGELFF.

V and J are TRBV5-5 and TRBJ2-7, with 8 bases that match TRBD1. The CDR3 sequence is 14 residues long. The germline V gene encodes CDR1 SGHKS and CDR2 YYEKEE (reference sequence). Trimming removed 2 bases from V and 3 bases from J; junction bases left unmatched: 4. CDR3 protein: CASSFGQGLYEQYF. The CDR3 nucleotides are TGTGCCAGCAGCTTCGGACAGGGCCTCTACGAGCAGTACTTC.

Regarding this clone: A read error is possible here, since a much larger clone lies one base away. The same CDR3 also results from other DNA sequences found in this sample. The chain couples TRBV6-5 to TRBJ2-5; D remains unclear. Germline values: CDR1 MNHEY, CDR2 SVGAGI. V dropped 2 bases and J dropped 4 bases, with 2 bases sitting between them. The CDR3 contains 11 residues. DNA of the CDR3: TGTGCCAGCAGTTACCGAGAGACCCAGTACTTC. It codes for CASSYRETQYF.

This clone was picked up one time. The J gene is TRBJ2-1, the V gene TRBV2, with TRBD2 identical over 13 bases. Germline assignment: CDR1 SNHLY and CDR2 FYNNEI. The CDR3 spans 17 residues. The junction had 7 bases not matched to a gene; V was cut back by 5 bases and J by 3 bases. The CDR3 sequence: CASSPRLAGGGYNEQFF. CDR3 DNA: TGTGCCAGCAGTCCGAGACTAGCGGGGGGAGGCTACAATGAGCAGTTCTTC.

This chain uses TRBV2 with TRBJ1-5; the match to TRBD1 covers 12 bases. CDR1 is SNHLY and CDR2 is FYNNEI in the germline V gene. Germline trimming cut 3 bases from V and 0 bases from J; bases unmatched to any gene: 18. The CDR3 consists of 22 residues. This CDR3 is CASSDLLIPSGTGGRSNQPQHF. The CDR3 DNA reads TGTGCCAGCAGTGATCTCCTGATCCCCTCTGGGACAGGGGGCCGTAGCAATCAGCCCCAGCATTTT.

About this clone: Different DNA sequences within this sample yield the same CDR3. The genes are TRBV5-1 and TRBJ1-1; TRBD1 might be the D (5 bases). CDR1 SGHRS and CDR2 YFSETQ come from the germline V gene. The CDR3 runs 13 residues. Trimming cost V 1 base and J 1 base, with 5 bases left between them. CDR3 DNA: TGCGCCAGCAGCTTGACAGGGAACACTGAAGCTTTCTTT. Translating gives CASSLTGNTEAFF.

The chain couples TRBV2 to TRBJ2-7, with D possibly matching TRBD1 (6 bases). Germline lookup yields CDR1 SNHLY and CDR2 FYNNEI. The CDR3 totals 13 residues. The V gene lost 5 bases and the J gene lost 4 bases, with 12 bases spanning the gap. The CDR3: CASSSQGVYEQYF. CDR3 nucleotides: TGTGCCAGCAGTTCACAGGGTGTGTACGAGCAGTACTTC.

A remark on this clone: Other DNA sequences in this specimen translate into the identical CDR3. The chain's CDR3 is CASSWGDRNTEAFF. The CDR3 coding sequence is TGTGCCAGCAGCTGGGGGGACAGGAACACTGAAGCTTTCTTT. The V call is TRBV5-6, the J call TRBJ1-1; TRBD1 matches 7 bases. V shed 3 bases, J shed 1 base, and the junction held 3 bases outside the gene matches. CDR3 size: 14 residues. Germline CDR1 SGHDT, CDR2 YYEEEE.

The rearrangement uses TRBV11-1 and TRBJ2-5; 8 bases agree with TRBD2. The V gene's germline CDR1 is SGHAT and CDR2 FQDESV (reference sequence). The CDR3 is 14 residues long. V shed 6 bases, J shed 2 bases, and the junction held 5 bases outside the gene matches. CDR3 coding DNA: TGTGCCAGCAGTTTGAGCGGGGGACAAGAGACCCAGTACTTC. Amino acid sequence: CASSLSGGQETQYF.

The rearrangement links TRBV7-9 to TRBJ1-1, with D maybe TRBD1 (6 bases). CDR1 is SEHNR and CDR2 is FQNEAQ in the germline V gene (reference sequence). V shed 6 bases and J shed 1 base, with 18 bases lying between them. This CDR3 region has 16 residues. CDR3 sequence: CASRPSPGTKNTEAFF. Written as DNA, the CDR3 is TGTGCCAGCAGACCAAGTCCCGGGACAAAGAACACTGAAGCTTTCTTT.